The clone carrying this T cell receptor beta chain was detected many times. The sample is drawn from a study of HIV-infected patients and healthy controls. Approximately 510 ng RNA was reverse transcribed with alpha and beta constant-region primers. Each of the alpha and beta chains got its own library through chain-specific third strand synthesis with indices. TCRdb used MiXCR to reprocess the 5' RACE reads, holding one entry per CDR3 protein. The top ten hold 22% of the sample, which has roughly 7,700 distinct CDR3 sequences, 5% to 6.5% seen once. The repertoire came from unfractionated whole blood and reflected all unsorted peripheral T cells. The ends were cut back, 3 bases at V and 10 bases at J, with 15 bases in the middle. Looked up from germline, CDR1 is DFQATT and CDR2 is SNEGSKA (reference sequence). The CDR3 runs to 13 residues.

The genes are TRBV20-1 and TRBJ1-4, with D possibly being TRBD1 (5 bases). This receptor was identified in an adult with HIV infection. The sequencing used blood, collected before antiretroviral therapy. The CDR3 region has the DNA TGCAGTGCTAGGGATTCCAGGGAGGGAAAACTGTTTTTT. Translating it yields CSARDSREGKLFF.